Listed below are T cell receptor beta chains from one sample, sequenced in a study of T cells in Graves' hyperthyroidism and ophthalmopathy. TCRdb re-derived calls from the multiplex PCR reads in MiXCR, one entry per CDR3 protein. The data hold 500,000 to 600,000 distinct CDR3 sequences, with about 45% observed a single time. Sequenced: peripheral blood or thyroid tissue (not recorded which). The receptor source for this set is an adult woman with Graves' disease, either hyperthyroidism or ophthalmopathy (not recorded which). Each CDR3 is given without its conserved first and last residue.

CDR3 length	V gene	J gene	CDR3 protein
12	TRBV2	TRBJ1-6	ASSRDMGNSPLH
13	TRBV29-1	TRBJ2-6	SVVGLTSGANVLT
14	TRBV25-1	TRBJ2-7	ASSDQHRASSYEQY
13	TRBV7-9	TRBJ1-1	ASRVNGEWDTEAF
12	TRBV7-3	TRBJ1-5	ASSRSGQQETQH
14	TRBV4-1	TRBJ1-5	ASSQVAGTYNQPQH
13	TRBV10-1	TRBJ1-4	ASSESVGSGEKLF
12	TRBV20-1	TRBJ2-5	SASGGGRQETQY
13	TRBV10-3	TRBJ2-7	AISESIAGAYEQY
12	TRBV5-1	TRBJ2-2	ASSLDGSSGELF
13	TRBV27	TRBJ1-2	ASSPPGHGKDGYT
15	TRBV6-6	TRBJ2-6	ASTTGYQLSGANVLT